A single sample gave rise to the 31 T cell receptor beta chains below, sequenced in a study of spatial heterogeneity in lung cancer. One entry per CDR3 protein, called by TCRdb with MiXCR from the 5' RACE reads. The sample has nearly 1,500 distinct CDR3 sequences, under 8% seen once; the top ten hold roughly 10%. Time point described: sample taken at primary tumor resection. Whole RNA, isolated from tumor, nontumor lung or frozen PBMC, was sequenced without prior sorting. Sequenced material: normal lung tissue next to the tumor, taken at surgery. The receptors here all came from a female donor with early-stage non-small cell lung cancer.

By sample share, this clonotype is large. This beta chain lies outside the target of a library built for alpha chains; its clone size means little. This rearrangement joins TRBV27 to TRBJ2-1, with D perhaps TRBD1 or TRBD2 (6 bases each). The CDR3 totals 17 residues. Germline values: CDR1 MNHEY, CDR2 SMNVEV (reference sequence). The ends were cut back, 1 base at V and 9 bases at J, with 22 bases in the middle. CDR3 residues: CASSLWWGAGAQVEQFF. For the CDR3, the DNA is TGTGCCAGCAGTTTATGGTGGGGGGCTGGGGCACAAGTTGAGCAGTTCTTC.

This clonotype was detected only a few times. This beta chain is off target for a library built for alpha chains, so its abundance means little. V is TRBV5-6 and J is TRBJ2-1; TRBD2 matches 7 bases. V lost 4 bases and J lost 7; bases outside the gene matches: 11. Germline CDR1 and CDR2: SGHDT and YYEEEE. This CDR3 region has 15 residues. This CDR3 reads CASSPLGEGRNEQFF. The CDR3 nucleotides read TGTGCCAGCAGCCCCCTAGGGGAGGGGAGGAATGAGCAGTTCTTC.

The table lists this clonotype with many counts. This beta chain represents an off-target read in a library built for alpha chains; its size is of limited meaning. The chain employs TRBV6-2 or TRBV6-3 and TRBJ2-1; possible D gene TRBD2, 6 bases. Deletions cut 0 bases from V and 5 bases from J, with 14 bases between. The CDR3 spans 16 residues. Germline loops: CDR1 MNHEY, CDR2 SVGEGT. CDR3: CASSYSPRDSHNEQFF. Here the CDR3 DNA reads TGTGCCAGCAGTTACTCTCCCCGGGACTCACACAATGAGCAGTTCTTC.

In its sample, this clonotype is large. Little can be read into the size of this beta chain, an off-target read in a library designed for alpha chains. The chain links TRBV7-2 to TRBJ1-6; D not certain. V lost 2 bases, J lost 5 bases, and 7 bases lay in between. The germline V gene encodes CDR1 SGHTA and CDR2 FQGNSA. This CDR3 contains 14 residues. This CDR3 reads CASSLYLDNSPLHF. For the CDR3, the DNA is TGTGCCAGCAGCTTATATCTAGATAATTCACCCCTCCACTTT.

This clonotype is medium-sized. Little can be read into the size of this beta chain, an off-target read in a library designed for alpha chains. The chain couples TRBV7-8 to TRBJ2-7; 8 bases are shared with TRBD1. This CDR3 contains 15 residues. The trim removed 1 base at V and 4 bases at J, leaving 6 bases unmatched. Germline CDR1 and CDR2: SGHVS and FQNEAQ. The CDR3: CASSLVLTGVYEQYF. CDR3 DNA sequence: TGTGCCAGCAGCTTAGTACTGACAGGGGTTTACGAGCAGTACTTC.

Many counts were recorded for this clonotype. A library prepared for alpha chains yielded this beta chain as an off-target read; its size is of little meaning. The chain has TRBV7-8 and TRBJ2-5; 7 bases agree with TRBD1. The CDR3 consists of 13 residues. With V trimmed by 5 bases and J by 5 bases, 5 bases remained unmatched. The germline gives CDR1 SGHVS, CDR2 FQNEAQ. CDR3 protein: CASSRDRVETQYF. In DNA, the CDR3 is TGTGCCAGCAGCCGAGACAGGGTGGAGACCCAGTACTTC.

This clonotype ranks as medium-sized. This beta chain lies outside the target of a library built for alpha chains; its clone size means little. This chain uses TRBV4-3 with TRBJ1-6; D is undetermined. Trimming cost V 0 bases and J 9 bases, with 12 bases left between them. Germline V gives CDR1 LGHNA, CDR2 YSLEER. The CDR3 is 15 residues long. The CDR3 bases are TGCGCCAGCAGCCAAGATAGCGGGGAGGGTTCACCCCTCCACTTT. This gives the protein CASSQDSGEGSPLHF.

This clonotype was found many times. This beta chain was picked up by a library intended for alpha chains and is off target, so its count carries little meaning. This chain joins TRBV12-3 or TRBV12-4 and TRBJ2-1; 8 nucleotides match TRBD2. The length of the CDR3 is 15 residues. J was trimmed by 4 bases and V by 6 bases; bases with no gene match: 8. The CDR3 region has the DNA TGTGCCAGCAGACATCTCAGCGGGAGTTACAATGAGCAGTTCTTC. This codes for CASRHLSGSYNEQFF.

Details on this clonotype: This beta chain turned up in a library designed for alpha chains; as an off-target read, its abundance says little. The rearrangement links TRBV19 to TRBJ1-6; D remains ambiguous. The CDR3 runs to 15 residues. V was shortened by 2 bases and J by 4 bases, with 9 bases between the two germline ends. In germline, CDR1 is LNHDA, CDR2 SQIVND (reference sequence). CDR3 sequence (DNA): TGTGCCAGTAGTATACAGGCGACTTATAATTCACCCCTCCACTTT. Translation: CASSIQATYNSPLHF.

By proportion, this clonotype is large. Within a library made for alpha chains, this beta chain is off target, and its count is uninformative. The chain recombines TRBV6-5 with TRBJ1-2; TRBD1 aligns across 9 bases. V lost 2 bases, J lost 4 bases, and 5 bases stayed unmatched. Germline V gene sequence: CDR1 MNHEY, CDR2 SVGAGI. There are 15 residues in the CDR3. The CDR3 reads CASSYPGQGSYGYTF. The DNA for the CDR3 is TGTGCCAGCAGTTACCCGGGACAGGGATCCTATGGCTACACCTTC.

Worth noting for this clonotype: This beta chain is off target for a library built for alpha chains, so its abundance means little. The chain uses TRBV15 and TRBJ2-3, with D perhaps being TRBD1 or TRBD2 (5 bases each). The CDR3 length is 16 residues. V was shortened by 1 base and J by 1 base, with 12 bases between the two germline ends. CDR1 and CDR2 from the germline V gene are LNHNV and YYDKDF (reference sequence). The CDR3 here is CATSRGVGGRTDTQYF. CDR3 nucleotide sequence: TGTGCCACCAGCAGAGGGGTTGGGGGTCGCACAGATACGCAGTATTTT.

In this sample, this clonotype is large. Since it is a stray read in a library aimed at alpha chains, this beta chain has a size that is not meaningful. V is TRBV6-6 and J is TRBJ1-5, with a tentative D call TRBD1 (6 bases). Germline assignment: CDR1 MNHNY and CDR2 SVGAGI (reference sequence). This CDR3 region has 14 residues. V was trimmed by 2 bases and J by 3 bases, leaving 8 bases between them. The CDR3 reads CASSYGTSNQPQHF. CDR3 bases: TGTGCCAGCAGTTACGGGACATCCAATCAGCCCCAGCATTTT.

This clonotype is medium-sized. This beta chain represents an off-target read in a library built for alpha chains; its size is of limited meaning. V is TRBV9 and J is TRBJ2-5, with 12 bases that match TRBD2. The CDR3 runs to 16 residues. In germline, CDR1 is SGDLS, CDR2 YYNGEE. V lost 1 base, J lost 5 bases, and 6 bases stayed unmatched. The CDR3, as DNA: TGTGCCAGCAGCGTACTAGCGGGAGGGCCGGGGGAGACCCAGTACTTC. The encoded protein is CASSVLAGGPGETQYF.

This clonotype has at least ten counts. This beta chain lies outside the target of a library built for alpha chains; its clone size means little. The rearrangement uses TRBV7-9 and TRBJ2-1; the match to TRBD2 covers 7 bases. Germline values: CDR1 SEHNR, CDR2 FQNEAQ (reference sequence). There are 15 residues in the CDR3. Germline trimming cut 3 bases from V and 4 bases from J; bases unmatched to any gene: 6. This CDR3 reads CASSFSTGGYNEQFF. DNA for the CDR3: TGTGCCAGCAGCTTCTCTACGGGGGGTTACAATGAGCAGTTCTTC. Supplemented by reference TRBV7-9 and TRBJ2-1, the full variable domain reads DTGVSQNPRHKITKRGQNVTFRCDPISEHNRLYWYRQTLGQGPEFLTYFQNEAQLEKSRLLSDRFSAERPKGSFSTLEIQRTEQGDSAMYLCASSFSTGGYNEQFFGPGTRLTVL.

Note on this clonotype: The library was designed around alpha chains, so this beta chain is a stray read whose abundance carries little weight. The chain combines TRBV20-1 with TRBJ2-7, with TRBD1 as a possible D gene (5 bases). Germline assignment: CDR1 DFQATT and CDR2 SNEGSKA (reference sequence). The CDR3 contains 14 residues. The V gene lost 0 bases and the J gene lost 5 bases, with 14 bases spanning the gap. The CDR3 sequence: CSARDQTVRNEQYF. The CDR3 DNA reads TGCAGTGCTAGAGATCAGACAGTAAGGAACGAGCAGTACTTC.

In its sample, this clonotype ranks as medium-sized. In a library made to pick up alpha chains, this beta chain is a stray read with a size that means little. This CDR3 is CSVEVETQYF. CDR3 in DNA: TGCAGCGTTGAAGTAGAGACCCAGTACTTC. This chain connects TRBV29-1 to TRBJ2-5; D remains unclear. The germline CDR1 and CDR2 sequences are SQVTM and ANQGSEA. The CDR3 sequence is 10 residues long. Between the trimmed V and J ends, which lost 1 base and 4 bases, there was a span of 1 base.

This clonotype is large within its sample. This beta chain was picked up by a library intended for alpha chains and is off target, so its count carries little meaning. This chain uses TRBV4-2 with TRBJ2-1; 7 positions agree with TRBD1. The CDR3 is made up of 16 amino acids. The V and J ends lost 4 bases and 10 bases, in that order; junction bases with no gene match: 16. CDR1 and CDR2 from the germline V gene are LGHNA and YNFKEQ. CDR3 loop: CASSPPTGRWGREQFF. DNA of the CDR3: TGTGCCAGCAGCCCTCCGACAGGGCGGTGGGGGCGGGAGCAGTTCTTC.

By share, this clonotype ranks as medium-sized (0.01 to 0.1%). Since it is a stray read in a library aimed at alpha chains, this beta chain has a size that is not meaningful. The chain is built from TRBV10-3 and TRBJ1-2, with D maybe TRBD1 (6 bases). The length of the CDR3 is 13 residues. Germline V gene data show CDR1 as ENHRY and CDR2 as SYGVKD. The V gene lost 6 bases and the J gene lost 8 bases, with 16 bases spanning the gap. CDR3 region: CAISEVGAGGYTF. For the CDR3, the DNA is TGTGCCATCAGCGAGGTGGGGGCTGGCGGCTACACCTTC.

This clonotype was found once. Since the library was made to target alpha chains, this beta chain is a stray read and its abundance is not meaningful. The rearrangement uses TRBV6-4 and TRBJ2-1, with D uncertain. The CDR3 length is 16 residues. The V end lost 7 bases, the J end lost 6 bases, and 22 bases lay between the germline ends. In germline, CDR1 is MRHNA, CDR2 SNTAGT. The CDR3 coding sequence is TGTGCCAGCATCGGAGTCGGAACTCCTGGTCGCAATGAGCAGTTCTTC. It codes for CASIGVGTPGRNEQFF.

This clonotype has a count of ten or more. This beta chain slipped into a library made for alpha chains as a stray read, so its size is not meaningful. The rearrangement uses TRBV5-1 and TRBJ1-1, with D hard to call. The CDR3 spans 15 residues. V gave up 2 bases and J gave up 1 base, with 12 bases separating them. Germline V gene lookup returns CDR1 SGHRS and CDR2 YFSETQ. The CDR3 reads CASSFSGIPNTEAFF. DNA for the CDR3: TGCGCCAGCAGCTTTTCGGGGATCCCGAACACTGAAGCTTTCTTT.

This clonotype is medium-sized (0.01 to 0.1%). Because the library targeted alpha chains, this beta chain is an off-target read whose size means little. The J gene is TRBJ1-5, the V gene TRBV6-1; the D gene is possibly TRBD1 (6 bases). The CDR3 sequence is 13 residues long. Germline V lookup: CDR1 MNHNS, CDR2 SASEGT. The V end was cut by 6 bases, the J end by 6 bases, with 12 bases between. CDR3 residues: CASSHREGQPQHF. The CDR3 coding sequence is TGTGCCAGCAGCCACAGGGAGGGTCAGCCCCAGCATTTT.

By sample fraction, this clonotype is medium-sized. This beta chain represents an off-target read in a library built for alpha chains; its size is of limited meaning. V is TRBV11-2 and J is TRBJ2-2, with D possibly being TRBD2 (6 bases). Germline V gene sequence: CDR1 SGHAT, CDR2 FQNNGV. Trimming cost V 2 bases and J 3 bases, with 7 bases left between them. The CDR3 length is 14 residues. The CDR3 region has the DNA TGTGCCAGCAGCTTAAGGGACTACACCGGGGAGCTGTTTTTT. This translates into CASSLRDYTGELFF.

This clonotype is medium-sized by share. With the library built for alpha chains, this beta chain is off target and its frequency is not meaningful. The chain combines TRBV6-1 with TRBJ1-4, with a tentative D call TRBD1 (6 bases). The CDR3 has 15 residues. The V gene lost 7 bases and the J gene lost 6 bases, with 18 bases spanning the gap. Germline V gene data show CDR1 as MNHNS and CDR2 as SASEGT. CDR3: CASNHDGTRDEKLFF. The CDR3, as DNA: TGTGCCAGCAATCACGACGGGACACGGGATGAAAAACTGTTTTTT.

By share of the sample, this clonotype is large (0.1 to 1%). With the library built for alpha chains, this beta chain is off target and its frequency is not meaningful. The chain has TRBV29-1 and TRBJ2-7; the match to TRBD1 covers 8 bases. This CDR3 comprises 13 residues. Germline values: CDR1 SQVTM, CDR2 ANQGSEA. Losses at the gene ends were 7 bases for V and 5 bases for J; bases not matched to a gene: 10. CDR3: CSAGGRGQNEQYF. CDR3 DNA: TGCAGCGCCGGAGGCAGGGGGCAGAACGAGCAGTACTTC.

This clonotype is classed as medium-sized. In a library made to pick up alpha chains, this beta chain is a stray read with a size that means little. V usage is TRBV21-1 and J usage is TRBJ2-1; the listed D gene, TRBD2, was not tested against the DNA. TRBV21-1 is flagged as a pseudogene. The CDR3 has 16 residues. In DNA, the CDR3 is TGTGCCAGCAGCGGTTTACTAGCAGTCCCCTACAATGAGCAGTTCTTC. It is translated as CASSGLLAVPYNEQFF.

In its sample, this clonotype ranks as large. A library prepared for alpha chains yielded this beta chain as an off-target read; its size is of little meaning. The V gene is TRBV29-1, the J gene TRBJ2-2; 7 nucleotides match TRBD1. Germline CDR1 reads SQVTM; CDR2 reads ANQGSEA. The V segment lost 7 bases and the J segment 1 base; nucleotides outside the gene matches: 6. This CDR3 region has 14 residues. CDR3 residues: CSATRDRNTGELFF. The CDR3 nucleotides are TGCAGCGCAACTAGGGACAGGAACACCGGGGAGCTGTTTTTT.

This clonotype is labeled as large (0.1 to 1%). Little can be read into the size of this beta chain, an off-target read in a library designed for alpha chains. The chain uses TRBV20-1 and TRBJ1-1; no reliable D call. Germline V lookup: CDR1 DFQATT, CDR2 SNEGSKA (reference sequence). This CDR3 has 14 residues. V lost 6 bases and J lost 1, with 15 bases in between. The CDR3 bases are TGCAGTGCCCAGACGGCAGAGACGAACACTGAAGCTTTCTTT. Protein product: CSAQTAETNTEAFF.

This clonotype is categorized as medium-sized (0.01 to 0.1%). Because the library targeted alpha chains, this beta chain is an off-target read whose size means little. The chain employs TRBV12-3 or TRBV12-4 and TRBJ2-5, with 7 bases lining up with TRBD1. CDR3 length equals 14 residues. J gave up 1 base and V 6 bases, and 5 bases lay outside the gene matches. In nucleotides, the CDR3 is TGTGCCAGCAGCCGACAGGGCGCCCAAGAGACCCAGTACTTC. Residues: CASSRQGAQETQYF.

In this sample, this clonotype is large (0.1 to 1%). This beta chain lies outside the target of a library built for alpha chains; its clone size means little. The chain links TRBV7-8 to TRBJ2-7, with D unclear. Trimming stripped 1 base from V and 0 bases from J, with 10 bases between. Germline CDR1 reads SGHVS; CDR2 reads FQNEAQ. The CDR3 spans 15 residues. CDR3 protein: CASSLVSRNSYEQYF. CDR3 sequence (DNA): TGTGCCAGCAGCTTAGTATCCCGCAACTCCTACGAGCAGTACTTC.

This clonotype is categorized as medium-sized. The library was built for alpha chains, so this beta chain is an off-target read and its size means little. The chain couples TRBV9 to TRBJ2-3; TRBD2 matches at 12 bases. The CDR3 runs 17 residues. With 4 bases clipped from V and 4 bases from J, the junction kept 10 bases outside the gene matches. From germline, CDR1 is SGDLS and CDR2 YYNGEE. The CDR3 DNA reads as TGTGCCAGCAGCCCACAACTAGCGGGAGGAGTCCCAGATACGCAGTATTTT. This codes for CASSPQLAGGVPDTQYF. Filled out from reference TRBV9 and TRBJ2-3, the complete variable domain reads DSGVTQTPKHLITATGQRVTLRCSPRSGDLSVYWYQQSLDQGLQFLIQYYNGEERAKGNILERFSAQQFPDLHSELNLSSLELGDSALYFCASSPQLAGGVPDTQYFGPGTRLTVL.

This clonotype is labeled large. The library was prepared for alpha chains; this beta chain is a stray read, so its frequency means little. The J gene is TRBJ2-5, the V gene TRBV10-1; perhaps TRBD1 as D (5 bases). The V end lost 0 bases, the J end lost 2 bases, and 7 bases lay between the germline ends. This CDR3 contains 14 residues. Germline V lookup: CDR1 WNHNN, CDR2 SYGVQD (reference sequence). CDR3 in DNA: TGCGCCAGCAGTGAGTCGTCAGGGCAAGAGACCCAGTACTTC. Its protein product is CASSESSGQETQYF.